This T cell receptor beta chain was sequenced during a study of T-cell memory formation after mild COVID-19. Overall study context: Clusters of TCRs were largely donor specific.

MiXCR, run by TCRdb on the 5' RACE reads, gives a single entry per CDR3 protein. The table includes roughly 260,000 distinct CDR3 sequences, about 16% detected once. V trimming: 4 bases; J trimming: 7 bases; junction bases outside the gene matches: 7. The CDR3 runs 14 residues. Germline lookup yields CDR1 SGHTS and CDR2 YDEGEE. Remarks on this clonotype: What it binds is unknown.

Study-level results: A balance of CD4 and CD8 characterized clones contracting day 15 to 85, whereas later expanders leaned CD4+.

The chain joins TRBV5-8 to TRBJ1-5, with 8 bases that match TRBD1. Sequences were obtained from PBMCs or a T cell subset sorted from them (not recorded which). The TCR comes from a man in his late teens or twenties who had mild COVID-19 (a few samples of this study predate the infection). Cell type and time point are not known. Here the CDR3 DNA reads TGTGCCAGCAGCATCGGACAGGGAGGGCAGCCCCAGCATTTT. Translated: CASSIGQGGQPQHF.